This T cell receptor (beta chain) is drawn from a study of human T cells and chemical hapten exposure. The wider study: The patch tests put 0.01% DPC on the skin of the upper back and were read 6 days later.

Described time point: patch test 2, 6 weeks after DPC sensitization. Treatment noted: therapeutic diphenylcyclopropenone sensitization with weekly scalp DPC. Via MiXCR, TCRdb re-called the RACE reads, giving one row per CDR3 protein. The sample holds about 140,000 distinct CDR3 sequences; approximately 12% are singletons and the top ten take less than 1.5%. CDR3 length: 16 amino acids. Losses at the gene ends were 3 bases for V and 5 bases for J; bases not matched to a gene: 14. Germline CDR1 reads DFQATT; CDR2 reads SNEGSKA (reference sequence). This sequence was found in a woman in her 50s with alopecia areata. Some clones in this sample may be carry-over from other donors' samples. V gene TRBV20-1 combines with J gene TRBJ2-5, with TRBD2 matching 8 bases. The sequences come from whole blood, collected in connection with sensitization to the hapten diphenylcyclopropenone (DPC). This CDR3 is CSARREPGGPRETQYF. The DNA for the CDR3 is TGCAGTGCTAGGAGGGAACCGGGAGGGCCGAGGGAGACCCAGTACTTC.